These 32 T cell receptor beta chains originate from one sample sequenced in a study of blood T cell repertoires in COVID-19. Sequenced by immunoSEQ multiplex PCR; TCRdb stores in-frame clones only, minus some. Of some 150,000 clones in the sample, roughly 90% were seen once. Specimen: peripheral blood. The receptors derive from a human donor in a cohort sampled during active COVID-19.

The chain combines TRBV5-1 with TRBJ2-6, with D unclear. V was trimmed by 4 bases and J by 0 bases, leaving 8 bases between them. The V gene's germline CDR1 is SGHRS and CDR2 YFSETQ. The CDR3 has 15 residues. CDR3: CASSTTNSGANVLTF. For the CDR3, the DNA is TGCGCCAGCAGCACGACAAACTCTGGGGCCAACGTCCTGACTTTC. Drawing the rest from reference TRBV5-1 and TRBJ2-6, the complete variable domain is KAGVTQTPRYLIKTRGQQVTLSCSPISGHRSVSWYQQTPGQGLQFLFEYFSETQRNKGNFPGRFSGRQFSNSRSEMNVSTLELGDSALYLCASSTTNSGANVLTFGAGSRLTVL.

V gene TRBV5-1 combines with J gene TRBJ2-5; D is perhaps TRBD2 (5 bases). This CDR3 comprises 14 residues. V lost 2 bases to trimming and J lost 2 bases, with 10 bases between them. Germline lookup yields CDR1 SGHRS and CDR2 YFSETQ. CDR3 in DNA: TGCGCCAGCAGCTTTAGCGTGGAGCAAGAGACCCAGTACTTC. Translating it yields CASSFSVEQETQYF.

The rearrangement uses TRBV3-1 (or the pseudogene TRBV3-2) and TRBJ1-6; D is perhaps TRBD1 (5 bases). This CDR3 spans 15 amino acids. V lost 1 base and J 5 bases, leaving 9 bases between the germline ends. The germline V gene has CDR1 LGHDT and CDR2 YNNKEL (reference sequence). The CDR3 loop reads CASSQVQADNSPLHF. The CDR3 nucleotides read TGTGCCAGCAGCCAAGTACAGGCGGATAATTCACCCCTCCACTTT.

The V gene is TRBV5-1, the J gene TRBJ1-6; D remains unclear. Germline values: CDR1 SGHRS, CDR2 YFSETQ. V lost 3 bases, J lost 10 bases, and 11 bases lay in between. The CDR3 has 13 amino acids. CDR3 amino acids: CASSSREQSPLHF. CDR3 bases: TGCGCCAGCAGCTCCCGGGAACAATCACCCCTCCACTTT. Based on the CDR3 plus reference TRBV5-1 and TRBJ1-6, the full variable domain is KAGVTQTPRYLIKTRGQQVTLSCSPISGHRSVSWYQQTPGQGLQFLFEYFSETQRNKGNFPGRFSGRQFSNSRSEMNVSTLELGDSALYLCASSSREQSPLHFGNGTRLTVT.

J is TRBJ2-7 and V is TRBV18, with D perhaps matching TRBD2 (5 bases). The CDR3 covers 13 residues. Germline CDR1 and CDR2: KGHSH and LQKENI. V was clipped by 5 bases and J by 6 bases, with 14 bases between them. Here the CDR3 reads CASSWELTGEQYF. CDR3 sequence (DNA): TGTGCCAGCTCATGGGAGTTAACGGGCGAGCAGTACTTC. The whole variable domain, filled in from reference TRBV18 and TRBJ2-7, reads NAGVMQNPRHLVRRRGQEARLRCSPMKGHSHVYWYRQLPEEGLKFMVYLQKENIIDESGMPKERFSAEFPKEGPSILRIQQVVRGDSAAYFCASSWELTGEQYFGPGTRLTVT.

This chain uses TRBV9 with TRBJ2-1, with TRBD2 matching 9 bases. The germline CDR1 and CDR2 sequences are SGDLS and YYNGEE. The CDR3 runs to 15 residues. V lost 4 bases and J lost 0; bases outside the gene matches: 2. The CDR3 reads CASSLAGSSYNEQFF. Here the CDR3 DNA reads TGTGCCAGCAGCCTAGCGGGGAGCTCCTACAATGAGCAGTTCTTC.

This chain connects TRBV2 to TRBJ1-5, with a weak D call TRBD1 (5 bases). The CDR3 has 15 amino acids. Per the germline V gene, CDR1 is SNHLY and CDR2 is FYNNEI. V was cut by 3 bases and J by 0 bases, with 9 bases left in between. This CDR3 reads CASSDDSLSNQPQHF. The CDR3 coding sequence is TGTGCCAGCAGTGATGACAGCCTTAGCAATCAGCCCCAGCATTTT.

The genes are TRBV18 and TRBJ2-5; perhaps TRBD1 as D (6 bases). The CDR3 contains 15 residues. V was shortened by 2 bases and J by 4 bases, with 14 bases between the two germline ends. Germline V gene lookup returns CDR1 KGHSH and CDR2 LQKENI. CDR3 sequence reads: CASSPIGGSRETQYF. CDR3 bases: TGTGCCAGCTCACCAATAGGGGGATCGAGAGAGACCCAGTACTTC.

The sample holds many counts of this clone. The chain carries TRBV18 and TRBJ2-1; 9 bases align to TRBD1. This CDR3 is 17 amino acids long. Per the germline V gene, CDR1 is KGHSH and CDR2 is LQKENI. J lost 7 bases, V lost 4 bases, and 14 bases had no gene match. The CDR3 here is CASSRRGQGGSGNEQFF. The CDR3 nucleotides read TGTGCCAGCTCACGTCGGGGACAGGGAGGTTCGGGAAATGAGCAGTTCTTC.

The J gene is TRBJ2-7, the V gene TRBV29-1; 8 bases line up with TRBD1. Germline-derived CDR1 and CDR2 are SQVTM and ANQGSEA. V trimming: 4 bases; J trimming: 2 bases; junction bases outside the gene matches: 4. The CDR3 runs to 13 residues. CDR3 loop: CSVGTGITYEQYF. CDR3 DNA sequence: TGCAGCGTTGGGACAGGGATTACCTACGAGCAGTACTTC.

Notes on this clone: An end of the junction does not agree with germline; a read error may underlie this. The rearrangement uses TRBV3-1 (or the pseudogene TRBV3-2) and TRBJ1-2; the match to TRBD1 covers 7 bases. CDR3 length: 14 amino acids. Germline lookup yields CDR1 LGHDT and CDR2 YNNKEL (reference sequence). The CDR3 DNA is TGTGCCAGCAACAACCCGATTGAGTCAGGGGGAAAGGCCTTC. Protein product: CASNNPIESGGKAF.

The count of this clone is one. V is TRBV4-3 and J is TRBJ1-2; no definite D call. CDR1 and CDR2 (germline): LGHNA, YSLEER. V dropped 0 bases and J dropped 7 bases, with 9 bases sitting between them. The CDR3 consists of 13 residues. In DNA form, the CDR3 reads TGCGCCAGCAGCCAAGATCGGGTTGGTGGCTACACCTTC. Its protein is CASSQDRVGGYTF.

The J gene is TRBJ1-2, the V gene TRBV29-1; tentative D call: TRBD1 (5 bases). The CDR3 runs 12 residues. Germline values: CDR1 SQVTM, CDR2 ANQGSEA. V was shortened by 7 bases and J by 8 bases, with 17 bases between the two germline ends. CDR3 protein: CSGFWGGGGYTF. The CDR3 DNA follows: TGCAGCGGATTTTGGGGGGGTGGCGGCTACACCTTC.

The chain carries TRBV5-6 and TRBJ2-3; D remains ambiguous. The germline V gene encodes CDR1 SGHDT and CDR2 YYEEEE. The CDR3 loop spans 13 amino acids. V lost 1 base to trimming and J lost 0 bases, with 3 bases between them. CDR3 loop: CASSLSSTDTQYF. The DNA of the CDR3 is TGTGCCAGCAGCTTGTCTAGCACAGATACGCAGTATTTT.

CDR3 nucleotide sequence: TGTGCCAGCTCACCGAGCGGGGGGCATGATACGCAGTATTTT. Translated, it gives CASSPSGGHDTQYF. The V call is TRBV18, the J call TRBJ2-3; TRBD2 aligns across 9 bases. Germline V gives CDR1 KGHSH, CDR2 LQKENI. CDR3 size: 14 residues. Unmatched junction bases numbered 4, after V lost 3 bases and J lost 6 bases.

V is TRBV4-3 and J is TRBJ2-6; possibly TRBD1 for D (5 bases). Per germline, CDR1 LGHNA and CDR2 YSLEER. V was cut by 0 bases and J by 0 bases, with 18 bases left in between. This CDR3 has 20 amino acids. CDR3 nucleotides: TGCGCCAGCAGCCAAGATCTAGGTGGCAGGGCAAGCTCTGGGGCCAACGTCCTGACTTTC. This gives the protein CASSQDLGGRASSGANVLTF.

V usage is TRBV5-1 and J usage is TRBJ1-4; TRBD1 matches 9 bases. Germline V CDR1 and CDR2: SGHRS, YFSETQ. This CDR3 spans 15 amino acids. With 4 bases clipped from V and 5 bases from J, the junction kept 6 bases outside the gene matches. The CDR3 DNA is TGCGCCAGCAGCCCGGGACAGGGTCAGAATGAAAAACTGTTTTTT. Translation gives CASSPGQGQNEKLFF.

The gene calls are TRBV28 and TRBJ1-5; D remains ambiguous. The CDR3 runs 16 residues. Trimming left V 5 bases short and J 1 base short, with 15 bases between. CDR1 is MDHEN and CDR2 is SYDVKM in the germline V gene. The CDR3 here is CASSAPSRRSNQPQHF. In nucleotides, the CDR3 is TGTGCCAGCAGTGCCCCCTCGAGGAGGAGCAATCAGCCCCAGCATTTT.

The V and J genes are TRBV3-1 (or the pseudogene TRBV3-2) and TRBJ2-7, with 8 nucleotides matching TRBD1. Germline-derived CDR1 and CDR2 are LGHDT and YNNKEL (reference sequence). CDR3 length: 14 residues. V lost 0 bases, J lost 7 bases, and 5 bases stayed unmatched. The CDR3 sequence is CASSQERQGREQYF. Written as DNA, the CDR3 is TGTGCCAGCAGCCAAGAAAGACAGGGGCGGGAGCAGTACTTC.

The rearrangement links TRBV7-2 to TRBJ1-5, with a weak D call TRBD1 (6 bases). CDR1 and CDR2 (germline): SGHTA, FQGNSA. The V end was cut by 5 bases, the J end by 1 base, with 21 bases between. The CDR3 runs 18 residues. This CDR3 is CASSQDQTGLGSNQPQHF. The CDR3 DNA is TGTGCCAGCAGCCAAGACCAGACAGGACTCGGGAGCAATCAGCCCCAGCATTTT.

The rearrangement uses TRBV4-3 and TRBJ1-4; D is undetermined. The V end lost 4 bases, the J end lost 8 bases, and 17 bases lay between the germline ends. CDR3 length: 15 amino acids. Germline lookup yields CDR1 LGHNA and CDR2 YSLEER. The CDR3 loop is CASSRSGSAEEKLFF. Here the CDR3 DNA reads TGCGCCAGCAGCCGAAGCGGATCTGCGGAAGAAAAACTGTTTTTT.

Regarding this clone: Relative to the germline gene, one junction end is altered; a read error may explain this. The CDR3 DNA reads TGTGCCAGTAGTATTTTCTCATTACAGGGGCCGCACTTC. Amino acid sequence: CASSIFSLQGPHF. This chain uses TRBV19 with TRBJ1-2; 7 bases match TRBD1. CDR1 is LNHDA and CDR2 is SQIVND in the germline V gene (reference sequence). The CDR3 runs to 13 residues.

The CDR3 DNA reads TGTGCCAGCAGTTCTAGGGGACTATTCCAAGAGACCCAGTACTTC. It translates to CASSSRGLFQETQYF. The chain combines TRBV27 with TRBJ2-5; 7 bases line up with TRBD2. V shed 4 bases, J shed 1 base, and the junction held 6 bases outside the gene matches. The CDR3 spans 15 residues. The V gene's germline CDR1 is MNHEY and CDR2 SMNVEV (reference sequence).

V and J are TRBV18 and TRBJ1-6, with TRBD1 matching 9 bases. This CDR3 contains 18 residues. Germline CDR1 and CDR2: KGHSH and LQKENI. The J segment lost 7 bases and the V segment lost 3 bases, leaving 13 bases of the junction unmatched. CDR3 sequence (DNA): TGTGCCAGCTCACCTGAATCCCCCGGGACAGGGTTGAATTCACCCCTCCACTTT. Its translation is CASSPESPGTGLNSPLHF.

V is TRBV28 and J is TRBJ1-1; D remains unclear. Germline V CDR1 and CDR2: MDHEN, SYDVKM. V was clipped by 1 base and J by 2 bases, with 5 bases between them. CDR3 length equals 13 residues. CDR3 protein: CASSLFLNTEAFF. The CDR3 DNA follows: TGTGCCAGCAGTTTATTCCTTAACACTGAAGCTTTCTTT.

This clone was recorded only once. The chain has TRBV7-8 and TRBJ2-1, with 15 bases lining up with TRBD2. The CDR3 is made up of 15 amino acids. J lost 15 bases, V lost 3 bases, and 9 bases had no gene match. Germline V lookup: CDR1 SGHVS, CDR2 FQNEAQ. The CDR3 loop is CASSFRGTSGRNVFF. CDR3 sequence (DNA): TGTGCCAGCAGCTTCAGGGGGACTAGCGGGAGGAATGTGTTCTTC.

The J gene is TRBJ2-1, the V gene TRBV5-1; 8 nucleotides agree with TRBD1. The junction had 5 bases not matched to a gene; V was cut back by 4 bases and J by 2 bases. Germline V CDR1 and CDR2: SGHRS, YFSETQ. The CDR3 is 15 amino acids. CDR3 in amino acids: CASSPGQGPYNEQFF. CDR3 in DNA: TGCGCCAGCAGCCCAGGACAGGGACCCTACAATGAGCAGTTCTTC.

This sequence joins TRBV6-2 or TRBV6-3 and TRBJ1-1; D gene uncertain. Germline V lookup: CDR1 MNHEY, CDR2 SVGEGT. The CDR3 extends over 16 amino acids. The V and J ends lost 2 bases and 6 bases respectively, with 19 bases between them. The CDR3 loop is CASSYIGEADEPEAFF. The CDR3 region has the DNA TGTGCCAGCAGTTACATCGGTGAGGCAGACGAACCTGAAGCTTTCTTT.

The chain is built from TRBV18 and TRBJ2-7; 9 nucleotides line up with TRBD2. V shed 1 base, J shed 1 base, and the junction held 8 bases outside the gene matches. Germline V gene data show CDR1 as KGHSH and CDR2 as LQKENI. The CDR3 spans 17 residues. This CDR3 reads CASSPLEGLAGSYEQYF. The CDR3 nucleotides read TGTGCCAGCTCACCACTGGAGGGTCTAGCGGGATCCTACGAGCAGTACTTC. Together with reference TRBV18 and TRBJ2-7, the CDR3 gives the full variable domain: NAGVMQNPRHLVRRRGQEARLRCSPMKGHSHVYWYRQLPEEGLKFMVYLQKENIIDESGMPKERFSAEFPKEGPSILRIQQVVRGDSAAYFCASSPLEGLAGSYEQYFGPGTRLTVT.

The sample holds one count of this clone. This chain links TRBV19 with TRBJ1-1; 12 positions match TRBD1. Germline CDR1 LNHDA, CDR2 SQIVND (reference sequence). V was clipped by 9 bases and J by 3 bases; unmatched bases: 11. The CDR3 length is 16 residues. DNA of the CDR3: TGTGCCAGCCGAGTGGGGACAGGGGGCTGGGACACTGAAGCTTTCTTT. Translation gives CASRVGTGGWDTEAFF.

In its sample, this clone was seen once. The chain has TRBV27 and TRBJ2-2, with TRBD2 matching over 12 bases. This CDR3 is built from 16 residues. V lost 7 bases to trimming and J lost 4 bases; unmatched junction nucleotides: 7. In germline, CDR1 is MNHEY, CDR2 SMNVEV (reference sequence). The CDR3 nucleotides are TGTGCCAGCAACCTTGGGGGACTAGCGGGCACCGGGGAGCTGTTTTTT. Protein: CASNLGGLAGTGELFF.

The chain has TRBV3-1 (or the pseudogene TRBV3-2) and TRBJ1-5, with a weak D call TRBD1 (5 bases). The V gene lost 0 bases and the J gene lost 2 bases, with 14 bases spanning the gap. The CDR3 is 17 residues long. Germline CDR1 is LGHDT and CDR2 is YNNKEL (reference sequence). The CDR3 region has the DNA TGTGCCAGCAGCCAAGATCACCCCAGGGTCGGCAATCAGCCCCAGCATTTT. Its translation is CASSQDHPRVGNQPQHF.